A single sample is the source of the 2 T cell receptor beta chains below, sequenced in a study of T cells after posttransplantation cyclophosphamide. Sequencing was performed with immunoSEQ multiplex PCR; in TCRdb, only in-frame clones are kept and a portion is missing. The repertoire holds roughly 49,000 clones, with about 86% as singletons. The sample comprised PBMCs. Every receptor here comes from a man aged 25-45 years with a blood cancer, CMV-positive, and with a related stem cell donor.

V is TRBV27 and J is TRBJ1-5, with no clear D. This CDR3 contains 13 residues. V gave up 3 bases and J gave up 3 bases, with 6 bases separating them. The germline gives CDR1 MNHEY, CDR2 SMNVEV (reference sequence). CDR3 residues: CASSFVVNQPQHF. CDR3 DNA: TGTGCCAGCAGTTTCGTAGTCAATCAGCCCCAGCATTTT.

The CDR3 here is CASRRRQGSDNEQFF. CDR3 in DNA: TGTGCCAGCAGAAGAAGACAGGGCTCTGACAATGAGCAGTTCTTC. The rearrangement links TRBV2 to TRBJ2-1; 7 nucleotides align to TRBD1. Germline CDR1 is SNHLY and CDR2 is FYNNEI. Trimming removed 6 bases from V and 5 bases from J; junction bases left unmatched: 10. CDR3 length equals 15 residues.